Listed here is a single T cell receptor beta chain. Its target is unknown. The data are from a study of T cells in Graves' hyperthyroidism and ophthalmopathy. Regions amplified from RNA transcripts were the TCR beta CDR3 regions. With the HTBI primer set, the TCR CDR3 went through a first round of RT-PCR. TCRdb called the multiplex PCR reads again in MiXCR, with one record for every CDR3 protein. The data hold 370,000 or so distinct CDR3 sequences, with about 25% observed a single time. Study-wide points: Ophthalmopathy, which appeared later, was predicted by the model a median 6.5 months before onset. Blood also contained most expanded thyroid clonotypes above 0.001.

Looked up from germline, CDR1 is SQVTM and CDR2 is ANQGSEA. This CDR3 comprises 12 residues. Trimming pared 4 bases from V and 3 bases from J, leaving 9 bases between. The J gene is TRBJ2-5, the V gene TRBV29-1; tentative D call: TRBD2 (6 bases). The TCR comes from a man aged 45-65 years with Graves' hyperthyroidism. Specimen: blood. In DNA, the CDR3 is TGCAGCGTTGTTACGGGAGAAGAGACCCAGTACTTC. Translation gives CSVVTGEETQYF. Full variable domain (rest looked up from reference TRBV29-1 and TRBJ2-5): SAVISQKPSRDICQRGTSLTIQCQVDSQVTMMFWYRQQPGQSLTLIATANQGSEATYESGFVIDKFPISRPNLTFSTLTVSNMSPEDSSIYLCSVVTGEETQYFGPGTRLLVL.